This T cell receptor beta chain stems from a study of graft-versus-host responses after intestinal transplantation. Looking at the study overall: Multivisceral, liver-intestinal, or isolated intestinal transplants were performed in recipients. Following induction with anti-thymocyte globulin, all recipients were given tacrolimus and steroids for three to four years. Overall study results and limits: Recipient bone marrow held GvH clones, some seen earlier in ileum or blood.

The CDR3 spans 13 residues. V was trimmed by 7 bases and J by 4 bases, leaving 14 bases between them. Germline lookup yields CDR1 SGHDT and CDR2 YYEEEE. A remark on this clone: The antigen remains unidentified.

The bone marrow was collected post-transplant, and it came from the posterior iliac crest or another site. The data were produced by immunoSEQ multiplex PCR, yet TCRdb's version contains in-frame clones alone and is incomplete. The table lists tens of thousands of clones, around nine tenths of them singletons. The sequencing used bone marrow, collected nearly 750 days after intestinal transplantation. This receptor was taken from a human patient who received an intestinal transplant, so some T cells may come from the graft donor. The chain couples TRBV5-6 to TRBJ2-5, with TRBD1 as a possible D gene (7 bases). The CDR3 DNA is TGTGCCAGCGGCAGACAGGGAGGAGAGACCCAGTACTTC. It codes for CASGRQGGETQYF.